These 14 T cell receptor beta chains came from one sample sequenced in a study of T cell responses to AZD1222 COVID-19 vaccine. Repertoires were generated with immunoSEQ multiplex PCR, while TCRdb's copy carries only in-frame clones and drops some. Of about 110,000 clones listed, about 90% are singletons. The specimen comprised peripheral blood, sampled 28 days after the second AZD1222 dose. These receptors originate from an adult who received the AZD1222 COVID-19 vaccine.

The rearrangement uses TRBV5-6 and TRBJ2-7; D not certain. This CDR3 has 12 amino acids. The V end lost 2 bases, the J end lost 4 bases, and 7 bases lay between the germline ends. CDR1 is SGHDT and CDR2 is YYEEEE in the germline V gene. Here the CDR3 reads CASSLVGYEQYF. Written as DNA, the CDR3 is TGTGCCAGCAGCTTAGTAGGTTACGAGCAGTACTTC.

The chain carries TRBV7-2 and TRBJ2-7; unclear D gene. The CDR3 length is 14 residues. The germline gives CDR1 SGHTA, CDR2 FQGNSA. V lost 7 bases and J lost 4, with 17 bases in between. This chain's CDR3 is CASTPPVKAYEQYF. CDR3 nucleotides: TGTGCCAGCACCCCTCCAGTGAAGGCTTACGAGCAGTACTTC. The full variable domain, with the rest looked up from reference TRBV7-2 and TRBJ2-7, is GAGVSQSPSNKVTEKGKDVELRCDPISGHTALYWYRQSLGQGLEFLIYFQGNSAPDKSGLPSDRFSAERTGGSVSTLTIQRTQQEDSAVYLCASTPPVKAYEQYFGPGTRLTVT.

V usage is TRBV10-3 and J usage is TRBJ1-3; 7 bases align to TRBD1. Trimming removed 5 bases from V and 2 bases from J; junction bases left unmatched: 3. The CDR3 runs to 14 residues. Germline values: CDR1 ENHRY, CDR2 SYGVKD. CDR3 amino acids: CAISSTGAGNTIYF. The CDR3 DNA reads TGTGCCATCAGTTCCACAGGGGCTGGAAACACCATATATTTT.

V is TRBV3-1 (or the pseudogene TRBV3-2) and J is TRBJ2-7; 8 bases are shared with TRBD1. Germline CDR1 is LGHDT and CDR2 is YNNKEL (reference sequence). V lost 1 base, J lost 3 bases, and 8 bases stayed unmatched. The CDR3 is 16 residues long. The CDR3 sequence is CASSQAGGRGDYEQYF. CDR3 DNA sequence: TGTGCCAGCAGCCAAGCAGGGGGCAGGGGTGACTACGAGCAGTACTTC.

The chain has TRBV19 and TRBJ2-7; TRBD1 matches 9 bases. The V segment lost 6 bases and the J segment 2 bases; nucleotides outside the gene matches: 11. Germline V gene sequence: CDR1 LNHDA, CDR2 SQIVND (reference sequence). This CDR3 contains 16 residues. CDR3 sequence reads: CASSTRTGANPYEQYF. The CDR3, as DNA: TGTGCCAGTAGCACAAGGACAGGGGCGAACCCCTACGAGCAGTACTTC.

The V call is TRBV5-6, the J call TRBJ2-7; D ambiguous. Trimming shortened V by 0 bases and J by 2 bases, and 3 bases separated the two germline ends. The CDR3 spans 12 residues. Looked up from germline, CDR1 is SGHDT and CDR2 is YYEEEE. For the CDR3, the DNA is TGTGCCAGCAGCTTGGCAGCCTACGAGCAGTACTTC. Translating gives CASSLAAYEQYF.

This clone has just one count. The genes are TRBV10-2 and TRBJ2-2; TRBD2 matches 8 bases. This CDR3 contains 15 residues. Germline CDR1 reads WSHSY; CDR2 reads SAAADI. V trimming: 6 bases; J trimming: 0 bases; junction bases outside the gene matches: 3. The CDR3 region is CASRPSGPNTGELFF. CDR3 bases: TGCGCCAGCAGACCTAGCGGGCCGAACACCGGGGAGCTGTTTTTT.

The rearrangement uses TRBV3-1 (or the pseudogene TRBV3-2) and TRBJ2-3, with 10 bases identical to TRBD1. The CDR3 runs 15 residues. CDR1 is LGHDT, CDR2 YNNKEL, per germline (reference sequence). J was trimmed by 3 bases and V by 4 bases; bases with no gene match: 4. The CDR3 reads CASSRQGAETDTQYF. CDR3 DNA sequence: TGTGCCAGCAGCCGACAGGGGGCAGAGACAGATACGCAGTATTTT.

The chain employs TRBV5-1 and TRBJ2-2; D gene unclear. Germline values: CDR1 SGHRS, CDR2 YFSETQ. Trimming removed 0 bases from V and 8 bases from J, with 8 bases in between. CDR3 length equals 13 residues. The CDR3 DNA reads TGCGCCAGCAGCTTGGTGCCGGAGGGGGAGCTGTTTTTT. Protein sequence: CASSLVPEGELFF.

The chain carries TRBV7-9 and TRBJ1-2, with D unresolved. The CDR3 is 13 amino acids. The V end was cut by 5 bases, the J end by 5 bases, with 12 bases between. The germline V gene encodes CDR1 SEHNR and CDR2 FQNEAQ (reference sequence). The CDR3 sequence: CASSARVVYGYTF. As DNA, the CDR3 is TGTGCCAGCAGCGCTAGGGTGGTTTATGGCTACACCTTC.

The CDR3 sequence: CASSFAGYNQPQHF. In nucleotides, the CDR3 is TGTGCCAGCAGTTTTGCAGGGTACAATCAGCCCCAGCATTTT. This sequence joins TRBV27 and TRBJ1-5, with D possibly TRBD1 on 5 matching bases. V was shortened by 3 bases and J by 3 bases, with 9 bases between the two germline ends. The CDR3 loop spans 14 amino acids. Germline V gene sequence: CDR1 MNHEY, CDR2 SMNVEV (reference sequence).

This clone was seen a single time. The chain couples TRBV11-2 to TRBJ1-5; no clear D. V was shortened by 2 bases and J by 5 bases, with 7 bases between the two germline ends. CDR3 length equals 13 residues. Germline CDR1 is SGHAT and CDR2 is FQNNGV. CDR3 loop: CASSLQPDQPQHF. The CDR3 nucleotides are TGTGCCAGCAGCTTACAGCCCGATCAGCCCCAGCATTTT.

This clone was found once. The V gene is TRBV6-1, the J gene TRBJ2-7; 11 bases are shared with TRBD2. V was pared by 1 base and J by 6 bases, with 8 bases of the junction left unmatched. CDR3 length: 16 amino acids. Germline V CDR1 and CDR2: MNHNS, SASEGT. This chain's CDR3 is CASSEVSPLAGAEQYF. The CDR3 DNA sequence: TGTGCCAGCAGTGAAGTAAGCCCACTAGCGGGGGCCGAGCAGTACTTC.

The chain joins TRBV28 to TRBJ1-5; D is undetermined. V was pared by 7 bases and J by 0 bases, with 7 bases between. CDR3 length: 13 residues. CDR1 is MDHEN and CDR2 is SYDVKM in the germline V gene. CDR3 nucleotide sequence: TGTGCCAGCACTACCCCTAGCAATCAGCCCCAGCATTTT. Encoded protein: CASTTPSNQPQHF.